The 21 T cell receptor beta chains below come from one sample, sequenced in a study of CD8+CD57+ T cells in acquired aplastic anemia. The template for TCR beta VDJ and CDR3 sequence profiling was genomic DNA. TCRdb independently ran MiXCR on the reads; one entry per CDR3 protein. Of about 81,000 distinct CDR3 sequences listed, 40% to 50% are singletons. Sequenced input: sorted CD4+, CD8+, or CD8+CD57+ T cells (not recorded which) from PBMCs. These receptors originate from a human donor in good health, serving as a control.

Comments on this clonotype: Germline is not matched at one junction end, which may reflect a read error. The chain uses TRBV9 and TRBJ1-2; D remains unclear. This CDR3 spans 12 amino acids. Germline CDR1 is SGDLS and CDR2 is YYNGEE. The chain's CDR3 is CAGSVGGYGYTF. CDR3 bases: TGTGCCGGCAGCGTAGGTGGATATGGCTACACCTTC.

In this sample, this clonotype turned up many times. The genes are TRBV7-9 and TRBJ2-1; D tentatively reads TRBD1 or TRBD2 (6 bases each). Deletions cut 1 base from V and 0 bases from J, with 10 bases between. The germline V gene encodes CDR1 SEHNR and CDR2 FQNEAQ (reference sequence). This CDR3 has 16 residues. The CDR3 coding sequence is TGTGCCAGCAGCTTAGGGAAGGGGGGCTCCTACAATGAGCAGTTCTTC. Its translation: CASSLGKGGSYNEQFF.

The rearrangement joins TRBV15 to TRBJ2-1, with a possible D match to TRBD2 (5 bases). V lost 5 bases and J 6 bases, leaving 14 bases between the germline ends. The CDR3 runs 14 residues. CDR1 and CDR2 from the germline V gene are LNHNV and YYDKDF (reference sequence). CDR3: CATSGPPGSNEQFF. The DNA for the CDR3 is TGTGCCACCAGCGGACCTCCGGGAAGCAATGAGCAGTTCTTC.

This rearrangement joins TRBV19 to TRBJ2-2; D is ambiguous. Trimming cost V 5 bases and J 3 bases, with 4 bases left between them. Germline V gene data show CDR1 as LNHDA and CDR2 as SQIVND (reference sequence). The CDR3 is made up of 12 amino acids. This CDR3 reads CASSSYTGELFF. Written as DNA, the CDR3 is TGTGCCAGTAGTTCCTACACCGGGGAGCTGTTTTTT.

The CDR3 here is CASRTGIEAFF. The CDR3 nucleotides read TGTGCCAGCAGGACAGGGATTGAAGCTTTCTTT. J is TRBJ1-1 and V is TRBV7-3, with 7 bases identical to TRBD1. This CDR3 region has 11 residues. After removal of 6 bases from V and 7 bases from J, the junction contained 2 bases not matched to a gene. CDR1 and CDR2 from the germline V gene are SGHTA and FQGTGA.

The chain employs TRBV12-3 or TRBV12-4 and TRBJ1-1; tentative D call: TRBD1 (5 bases). This CDR3 region has 14 residues. The V end lost 2 bases, the J end lost 1 base, and 8 bases lay between the germline ends. The CDR3 reads CASSLTGQNTEAFF. In nucleotides, the CDR3 is TGTGCCAGCAGTTTAACTGGACAGAACACTGAAGCTTTCTTT.

The CDR3: CASSLGPGQRVYEQYF. CDR3 in DNA: TGCGCCAGCAGCTTGGGGCCGGGACAGCGAGTCTACGAGCAGTACTTC. The chain combines TRBV5-1 with TRBJ2-7, with 7 bases lining up with TRBD1. V trimming: 0 bases; J trimming: 3 bases; junction bases outside the gene matches: 9. The germline V gene has CDR1 SGHRS and CDR2 YFSETQ. The CDR3 runs to 16 residues.

This clonotype was seen many times. J is TRBJ1-2 and V is TRBV4-1; D unresolved. V gave up 4 bases and J gave up 8 bases, with 8 bases separating them. The germline CDR1 and CDR2 sequences are MGHRA and YSYEKL. This CDR3 comprises 11 residues. In DNA, the CDR3 is TGCGCCAGCAGCCTCTCGGGAGGCTACACCTTC. Its translation: CASSLSGGYTF.

This clonotype was seen repeatedly, ten times or more. The chain links TRBV27 to TRBJ2-7, with 9 bases lining up with TRBD1. Germline CDR1 MNHEY, CDR2 SMNVEV (reference sequence). The CDR3 runs to 16 residues. With 6 bases clipped from V and 1 base from J, the junction kept 10 bases outside the gene matches. The CDR3 nucleotides are TGTGCCAGCAGCTCCCGCCCGGGACAGGGTTCCTACGAGCAGTACTTC. Its translation: CASSSRPGQGSYEQYF.

Comment on this clonotype: It may be a read error: a sequence one base away is much more abundant. The CDR3 DNA is TGTGCCAGCACCCCAGGGGGAGGTGGCTACACCTTC. Translating gives CASTPGGGGYTF. The genes are TRBV7-9 and TRBJ1-2; 7 bases are shared with TRBD1. Germline CDR1 is SEHNR and CDR2 is FQNEAQ (reference sequence). The CDR3 extends over 12 amino acids. Germline trimming cut 7 bases from V and 7 bases from J; bases unmatched to any gene: 6.

This rearrangement joins TRBV25-1 to TRBJ2-3; 12 nucleotides line up with TRBD2. The CDR3 loop spans 16 amino acids. Germline loops: CDR1 MGHDK, CDR2 SYGVNS. J lost 0 bases, V lost 6 bases, and 4 bases had no gene match. CDR3 protein: CASSSSGGASTDTQYF. The CDR3 nucleotides are TGTGCCAGCAGCTCTAGCGGGGGGGCAAGCACAGATACGCAGTATTTT.

This chain joins TRBV7-8 and TRBJ2-7; 7 bases are shared with TRBD2. There are 14 residues in the CDR3. V shed 4 bases, J shed 4 bases, and the junction held 7 bases outside the gene matches. Per the germline V gene, CDR1 is SGHVS and CDR2 is FQNEAQ. CDR3 residues: CASSSIGGGYEQYF. CDR3 sequence (DNA): TGTGCCAGCAGCTCGATTGGGGGAGGGTACGAGCAGTACTTC.

The gene calls are TRBV30 and TRBJ1-1; TRBD1 might be the D (5 bases). The CDR3 consists of 13 residues. The germline V gene encodes CDR1 GTSNPN and CDR2 SVGIG (reference sequence). Trimming stripped 7 bases from V and 12 bases from J, with 24 bases between. The CDR3 loop reads CAFPQDGQGYPFF. The DNA for the CDR3 is TGTGCCTTCCCCCAGGACGGACAAGGGTACCCTTTCTTT.

This clonotype was observed at least ten times. This rearrangement joins TRBV11-3 to TRBJ2-7; 12 bases fit TRBD1. Trimming took 5 bases from V and 2 from J; bases not matched to a gene: 7. This CDR3 is built from 16 residues. Germline V CDR1 and CDR2: SGHNT, YENEEA. The CDR3 region is CASSKGQGALPYEQYF. CDR3 coding DNA: TGTGCCAGCAGCAAGGGACAGGGGGCCCTACCCTACGAGCAGTACTTC. The complete variable domain, with remaining parts taken from reference TRBV11-3 and TRBJ2-7, reads EAGVVQSPRYKIIEKKQPVAFWCNPISGHNTLYWYLQNLGQGPELLIRYENEEAVDDSQLPKDRFSAERLKGVDSTLKIQPAELGDSAVYLCASSKGQGALPYEQYFGPGTRLTVT.

This clonotype was detected a few times. The chain links TRBV30 to TRBJ2-7; no firm D call. Germline values: CDR1 GTSNPN, CDR2 SVGIG (reference sequence). CDR3 size: 12 residues. V was trimmed by 4 bases and J by 4 bases, leaving 11 bases between them. CDR3 DNA: TGTGCCTGGAAGCCGAAGGCTTACGAGCAGTACTTC. Encoded protein: CAWKPKAYEQYF.

About this clonotype: Possible read error: a much larger clone is one base away. The gene calls are TRBV12-3 or TRBV12-4 and TRBJ1-1; no firm D call. Trimming left V 1 base short and J 1 base short, with 7 bases between. The CDR3 spans 14 residues. The DNA of the CDR3 is TGTGCCAGCAGTTTAGGCGAATCGAACACTGAAGCTTTCTTT. This translates into CASSLGESNTEAFF.

The rearrangement links TRBV27 to TRBJ2-2; the D is unclear. The CDR3 length is 17 residues. Germline V lookup: CDR1 MNHEY, CDR2 SMNVEV (reference sequence). Trimming took 1 base from V and 0 from J, leaving 12 bases between them. This CDR3 is CASSLFAIPSNTGELFF. DNA of the CDR3: TGTGCCAGCAGTTTATTCGCCATCCCCTCGAACACCGGGGAGCTGTTTTTT.

The chain uses TRBV29-1 and TRBJ1-2, with 9 positions matching TRBD1. Germline loops: CDR1 SQVTM, CDR2 ANQGSEA. This CDR3 region has 15 residues. Trimming removed 7 bases from V and 4 bases from J; junction bases left unmatched: 13. CDR3 residues: CSARDRVQGAYGYTF. The CDR3 nucleotides are TGCAGCGCGCGGGACAGGGTCCAAGGGGCCTATGGCTACACCTTC.

The chain combines TRBV19 with TRBJ2-5; 8 nucleotides agree with TRBD1. This CDR3 has 14 residues. The germline CDR1 and CDR2 sequences are LNHDA and SQIVND (reference sequence). J gave up 5 bases and V 8 bases, and 10 bases lay outside the gene matches. This chain's CDR3 is CASWTGTAGETQYF. Written as DNA, the CDR3 is TGTGCCAGTTGGACAGGGACGGCTGGGGAGACCCAGTACTTC.

This clonotype was counted many times. J is TRBJ1-6 and V is TRBV9, with 10 bases aligning to TRBD1. The CDR3 runs 17 residues. J was trimmed by 5 bases and V by 4 bases; bases with no gene match: 9. Germline CDR1 is SGDLS and CDR2 is YYNGEE. The CDR3 DNA follows: TGTGCCAGCAGCTCGTCCCGGGACAGGGGCGATAATTCACCCCTCCACTTT. This gives the protein CASSSSRDRGDNSPLHF.

The V gene is TRBV20-1, the J gene TRBJ2-3, with unresolved D. Germline V gives CDR1 DFQATT, CDR2 SNEGSKA (reference sequence). Trimming took 3 bases from V and 0 from J, leaving 7 bases between them. The CDR3 length is 13 residues. The CDR3 region is CSASPPSTDTQYF. The CDR3, as DNA: TGCAGTGCTAGTCCTCCTAGCACAGATACGCAGTATTTT.